The 7 T cell receptor beta chains given below trace back to one sample, sequenced in a study of blood T cell repertoires in COVID-19. Sequencing was performed with immunoSEQ multiplex PCR; in TCRdb, only in-frame clones are kept and a portion is missing. The sample has 150,000 or so clones, around 87% seen once; the top ten hold approximately 1.2%. Sequencing input: PBMCs or T cells enriched from blood (not recorded which). These receptors were obtained from a woman between 25 and 40 years old with acute COVID-19.

The rearrangement links TRBV25-1 to TRBJ1-1; tentatively, D is TRBD1 (6 bases). Trimming took off 3 bases at V and 4 bases at J, with 12 bases between the two ends. The germline gives CDR1 MGHDK, CDR2 SYGVNS. The CDR3 length is 14 residues. The CDR3 protein is CASSESPGVTEAFF. CDR3 DNA sequence: TGTGCCAGCAGTGAGTCTCCAGGGGTCACTGAAGCTTTCTTT.

The CDR3 DNA follows: TGTGCCAGCAGCGTGACTAAGACCAGGCATGAGCAGTTCTTC. Its protein is CASSVTKTRHEQFF. The rearrangement links TRBV7-2 to TRBJ2-1, with D maybe TRBD2 (5 bases). CDR1 is SGHTA and CDR2 is FQGNSA in the germline V gene. The CDR3 is made up of 14 amino acids. Trimming shortened V by 5 bases and J by 8 bases, and 16 bases separated the two germline ends.

The chain carries TRBV27 and TRBJ1-1, with D perhaps TRBD1 (6 bases). V was shortened by 4 bases and J by 5 bases, with 17 bases between the two germline ends. This CDR3 contains 15 residues. The V gene's germline CDR1 is MNHEY and CDR2 SMNVEV (reference sequence). The DNA for the CDR3 is TGTGCCAGCAGTTCTATACAGGGCTGGAGAACTGAAGCTTTCTTT. Translating gives CASSSIQGWRTEAFF.

V gene TRBV5-1 combines with J gene TRBJ1-1; TRBD1 matches 10 bases. The CDR3 covers 15 residues. Trimming took 3 bases from V and 1 from J; bases not matched to a gene: 3. Germline CDR1 and CDR2: SGHRS and YFSETQ. In nucleotides, the CDR3 is TGCGCCAGCAGCTACGGACAGGGGGGGAACACTGAAGCTTTCTTT. This sequence encodes CASSYGQGGNTEAFF. Full variable domain (outside the CDR3, taken from reference TRBV5-1 and TRBJ1-1): KAGVTQTPRYLIKTRGQQVTLSCSPISGHRSVSWYQQTPGQGLQFLFEYFSETQRNKGNFPGRFSGRQFSNSRSEMNVSTLELGDSALYLCASSYGQGGNTEAFFGQGTRLTVV.

This chain uses TRBV13 with TRBJ1-5; perhaps TRBD1 as D (6 bases). CDR1 PRHDT and CDR2 FYEKMQ come from the germline V gene (reference sequence). The germline V and J ends were trimmed by 3 bases and 7 bases, with 13 bases remaining between them. The CDR3 contains 14 residues. CDR3 sequence (DNA): TGTGCCAGCAGCTTCGGGGGGGCAAGGCAGCCCCAGCATTTT. Amino acids: CASSFGGARQPQHF.

V and J are TRBV28 and TRBJ2-3; 8 nucleotides align to TRBD1. This CDR3 is built from 13 residues. Germline CDR1 MDHEN, CDR2 SYDVKM. V gave up 6 bases and J gave up 6 bases; unmatched junction bases: 5. The CDR3 spells CASSQGAPDTQYF. The DNA for the CDR3 is TGTGCCAGCAGCCAGGGGGCACCGGATACGCAGTATTTT.

This chain uses TRBV4-1 with TRBJ1-1, with 9 nucleotides matching TRBD1. From germline, CDR1 is MGHRA and CDR2 YSYEKL. V was clipped by 3 bases and J by 4 bases; unmatched bases: 6. The CDR3 consists of 15 residues. Here the CDR3 reads CASSHIQGAGTEAFF. CDR3 coding DNA: TGCGCCAGCAGCCACATACAGGGGGCTGGCACTGAAGCTTTCTTT.